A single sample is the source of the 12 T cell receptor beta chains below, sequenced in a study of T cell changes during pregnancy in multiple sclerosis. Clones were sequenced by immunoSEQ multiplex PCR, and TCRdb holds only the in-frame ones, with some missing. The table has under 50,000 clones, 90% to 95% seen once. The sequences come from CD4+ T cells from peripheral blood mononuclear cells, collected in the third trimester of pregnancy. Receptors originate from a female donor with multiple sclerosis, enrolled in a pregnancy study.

The CDR3 here is CASSPTGEETQYF. Written as DNA, the CDR3 is TGTGCCAGCTCACCAACAGGGGAGGAGACCCAGTACTTC. J is TRBJ2-5 and V is TRBV18, with TRBD1 matching over 7 bases. The V gene end was trimmed by 2 bases and the J gene end by 5 bases; junction bases not matched to a gene: 2. Germline lookup yields CDR1 KGHSH and CDR2 LQKENI. The CDR3 has 13 amino acids.

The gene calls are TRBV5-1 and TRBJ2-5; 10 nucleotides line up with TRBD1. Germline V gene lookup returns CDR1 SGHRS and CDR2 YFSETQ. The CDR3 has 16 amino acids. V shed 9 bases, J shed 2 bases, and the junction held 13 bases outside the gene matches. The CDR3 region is CATGTGVGGPQETQYF. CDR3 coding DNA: TGCGCCACCGGGACAGGGGTTGGTGGGCCTCAAGAGACCCAGTACTTC.

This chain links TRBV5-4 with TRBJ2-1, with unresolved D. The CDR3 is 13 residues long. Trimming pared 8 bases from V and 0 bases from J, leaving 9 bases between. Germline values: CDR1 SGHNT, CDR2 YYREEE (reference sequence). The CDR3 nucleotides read TGTGCCAGGTTGCGGCCCTCCTACAATGAGCAGTTCTTC. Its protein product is CARLRPSYNEQFF.

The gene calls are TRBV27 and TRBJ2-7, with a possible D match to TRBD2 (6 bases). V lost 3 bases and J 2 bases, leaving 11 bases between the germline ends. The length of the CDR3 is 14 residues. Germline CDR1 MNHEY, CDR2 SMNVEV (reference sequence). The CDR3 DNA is TGTGCCAGCAGTTTTCGGGAGCCACCCTACGAGCAGTACTTC. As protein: CASSFREPPYEQYF.

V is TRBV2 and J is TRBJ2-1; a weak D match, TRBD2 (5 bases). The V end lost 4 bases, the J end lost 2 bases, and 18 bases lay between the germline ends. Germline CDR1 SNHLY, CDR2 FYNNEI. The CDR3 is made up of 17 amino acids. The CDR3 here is CASSGYHPGVAYNEQFF. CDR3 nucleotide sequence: TGTGCCAGCAGTGGCTATCATCCCGGGGTTGCCTACAATGAGCAGTTCTTC.

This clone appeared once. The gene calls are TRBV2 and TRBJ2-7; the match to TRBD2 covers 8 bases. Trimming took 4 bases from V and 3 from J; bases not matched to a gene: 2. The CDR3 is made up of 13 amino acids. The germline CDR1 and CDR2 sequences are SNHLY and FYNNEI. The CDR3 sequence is CASSGSGSYEQYF. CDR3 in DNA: TGTGCCAGCAGTGGGAGCGGGAGCTACGAGCAGTACTTC.

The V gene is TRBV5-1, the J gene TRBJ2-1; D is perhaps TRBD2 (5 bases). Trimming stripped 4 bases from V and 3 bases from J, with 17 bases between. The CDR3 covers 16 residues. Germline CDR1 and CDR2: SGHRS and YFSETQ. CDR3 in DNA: TGCGCCAGCAGCCCCGGGTACGGGATAAACTACAATGAGCAGTTCTTC. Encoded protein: CASSPGYGINYNEQFF.

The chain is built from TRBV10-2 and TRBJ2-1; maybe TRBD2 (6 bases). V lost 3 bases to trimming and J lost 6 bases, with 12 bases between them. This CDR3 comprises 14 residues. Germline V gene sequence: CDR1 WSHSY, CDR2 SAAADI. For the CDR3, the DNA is TGCGCCAGCAGTGAATTTAATAGCGGCAATGAGCAGTTCTTC. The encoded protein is CASSEFNSGNEQFF.

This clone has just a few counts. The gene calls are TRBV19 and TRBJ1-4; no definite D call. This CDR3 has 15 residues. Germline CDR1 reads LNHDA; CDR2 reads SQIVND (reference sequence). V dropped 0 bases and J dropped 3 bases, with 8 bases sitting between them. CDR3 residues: CASSIDDAANEKLFF. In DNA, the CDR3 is TGTGCCAGTAGTATAGATGATGCGGCTAATGAAAAACTGTTTTTT. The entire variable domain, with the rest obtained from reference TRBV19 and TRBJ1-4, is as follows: DGGITQSPKYLFRKEGQNVTLSCEQNLNHDAMYWYRQDPGQGLRLIYYSQIVNDFQKGDIAEGYSVSREKKESFPLTVTSAQKNPTAFYLCASSIDDAANEKLFFGSGTQLSVL.

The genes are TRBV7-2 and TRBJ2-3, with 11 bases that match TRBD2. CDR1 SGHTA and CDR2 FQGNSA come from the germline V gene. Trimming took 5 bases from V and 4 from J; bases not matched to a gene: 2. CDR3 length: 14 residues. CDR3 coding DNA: TGTGCCAGCAGCAAGGGACTAGCGGCAGATACGCAGTATTTT. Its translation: CASSKGLAADTQYF.

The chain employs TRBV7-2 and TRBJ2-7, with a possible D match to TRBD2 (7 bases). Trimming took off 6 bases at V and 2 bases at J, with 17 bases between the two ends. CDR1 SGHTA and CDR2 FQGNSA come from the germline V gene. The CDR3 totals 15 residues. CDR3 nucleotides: TGTGCCAGCAGAAGGGGGGGAACAGTTACCTACGAGCAGTACTTC. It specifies CASRRGGTVTYEQYF.

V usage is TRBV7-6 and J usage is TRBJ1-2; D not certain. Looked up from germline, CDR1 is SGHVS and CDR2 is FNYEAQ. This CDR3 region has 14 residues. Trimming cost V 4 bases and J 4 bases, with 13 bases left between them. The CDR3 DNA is TGTGCCAGCAGCTATCCCGGGGTACCCTATGGCTACACCTTC. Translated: CASSYPGVPYGYTF. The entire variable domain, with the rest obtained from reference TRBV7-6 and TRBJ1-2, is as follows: GAGVSQSPRYKVTKRGQDVALRCDPISGHVSLYWYRQALGQGPEFLTYFNYEAQQDKSGLPNDRFSAERPEGSISTLTIQRTEQRDSAMYRCASSYPGVPYGYTFGSGTRLTVV.